These T cell receptor beta chains were read from a single sample in a study of metastatic and nonmetastatic thyroid tumors. TCRdb ran MiXCR on the PCR reads. The sample includes roughly 32,000 clones, 15% to 20% of them seen just once. The sequencing sample was made of blood. These receptors were taken from a female donor with papillary thyroid cancer or a benign thyroid nodule (not recorded which). Some clones in this sample may be carry-over from other donors' samples. Each CDR3 is given with its conserved first and last residue. A D gene is named only where the DNA matches it firmly. Clone size is shown for a subset of rows, as once, few, many or a class of expanded clone.

d_gene: TRBD2; abundance: few; v_gene: TRBV6-1; j_gene: TRBJ2-7; CDR3aa: CASGGLAGYEQYF; CDR3nt: TGTGCCAGCGGCGGACTAGCGGGCTACGAGCAGTACTTC
d_gene: -; abundance: many; v_gene: TRBV3-1; j_gene: TRBJ1-2; CDR3aa: CASSQDFRGAYGYTF; CDR3nt: TGTGCCAGCAGCCAAGATTTTCGGGGAGCGTACGGCTACACCTTC
d_gene: TRBD2; abundance: many; v_gene: TRBV20-1; j_gene: TRBJ2-3; CDR3aa: CSARASGRAIADTQYF; CDR3nt: TGCAGTGCAAGGGCTAGCGGGAGGGCCATCGCAGATACGCAGTATTTT
d_gene: TRBD1; abundance: many; v_gene: TRBV6-6; j_gene: TRBJ2-2; CDR3aa: CASSYSIQGANTGELFF; CDR3nt: TGTGCCAGCAGTTACTCGATCCAGGGGGCGAACACCGGGGAGCTGTTTTTT
d_gene: TRBD1; abundance: many; v_gene: TRBV10-3; j_gene: TRBJ1-1; CDR3aa: CAISTGTALNTEAFF; CDR3nt: TGTGCCATCAGTACCGGGACAGCATTGAACACTGAAGCTTTCTTT
d_gene: -; abundance: few; v_gene: TRBV27; j_gene: TRBJ1-2; CDR3aa: CASISTGLANYGHTF; CDR3nt: TGTGCCAGCATTTCCACAGGGTTGGCTAACTATGGCCACACCTTC
d_gene: -; abundance: many; v_gene: TRBV5-1; j_gene: TRBJ1-2; CDR3aa: CASSQATVTGYGYTF; CDR3nt: TGCGCCAGCAGTCAAGCTACCGTAACTGGATATGGCTACACCTTC
d_gene: TRBD1; abundance: -; v_gene: TRBV20-1; j_gene: TRBJ2-7; CDR3aa: CSARDGTGRYEQYF; CDR3nt: TGCAGTGCTAGAGACGGGACAGGCAGGTACGAGCAGTACTTC
d_gene: -; abundance: -; v_gene: TRBV7-3; j_gene: TRBJ2-2; CDR3aa: CASSLTAWADTWELFF; CDR3nt: TGTGCCAGCAGCTTAACGGCATGGGCGGACACCTGGGAGCTGTTTTTT
d_gene: -; abundance: many; v_gene: TRBV5-4; j_gene: TRBJ2-2; CDR3aa: CASSHDLGGELFF; CDR3nt: TGTGCCAGCAGTCACGACCTAGGCGGGGAGCTGTTTTTT
d_gene: TRBD1; abundance: many; v_gene: TRBV4-2; j_gene: TRBJ2-2; CDR3aa: CASSHTGTGGPGELFF; CDR3nt: TGTGCCAGCAGCCACACCGGGACAGGGGGTCCCGGGGAGCTGTTTTTT
d_gene: -; abundance: many; v_gene: TRBV19; j_gene: TRBJ2-7; CDR3aa: CASRSRGTSEPYEQYF; CDR3nt: TGTGCCAGTAGATCACGGGGAACCTCCGAGCCCTACGAGCAGTACTTC
d_gene: -; abundance: -; v_gene: TRBV12-3/TRBV12-4; j_gene: TRBJ1-2; CDR3aa: CASSRTVDGGYTF; CDR3nt: TGTGCCAGCAGTCGGACGGTAGATGGGGGCTACACCTTC
d_gene: -; abundance: many; v_gene: TRBV5-1; j_gene: TRBJ1-2; CDR3aa: CASSLEGPGYTF; CDR3nt: TGCGCCAGCAGCTTGGAGGGCCCTGGCTACACCTTC
d_gene: TRBD2; abundance: many; v_gene: TRBV2; j_gene: TRBJ2-1; CDR3aa: CASSEREGSSRSYNEQFF; CDR3nt: TGTGCCAGCAGTGAAAGGGAGGGCAGTTCAAGGTCCTACAATGAGCAGTTCTTC
d_gene: TRBD1; abundance: many; v_gene: TRBV7-9; j_gene: TRBJ1-4; CDR3aa: CASSLSQGPNEKLFF; CDR3nt: TGTGCCAGCAGCCTATCACAGGGGCCGAATGAAAAACTGTTTTTT
d_gene: TRBD2; abundance: many; v_gene: TRBV5-1; j_gene: TRBJ2-3; CDR3aa: CASSFLGLAGGADTQYF; CDR3nt: TGCGCCAGCAGCTTCCTCGGACTAGCGGGGGGCGCAGATACGCAGTATTTT
d_gene: TRBD1; abundance: many; v_gene: TRBV7-9; j_gene: TRBJ1-1; CDR3aa: CASSPTGLPEAFF; CDR3nt: TGTGCCAGCAGCCCGACAGGGCTCCCTGAAGCTTTCTTT
d_gene: -; abundance: -; v_gene: TRBV5-1; j_gene: TRBJ2-2; CDR3aa: CASSFSLGANTGELFF; CDR3nt: TGCGCCAGCAGCTTTTCTCTCGGGGCGAACACCGGGGAGCTGTTTTTT
d_gene: TRBD1; abundance: few; v_gene: TRBV6-5; j_gene: TRBJ1-6; CDR3aa: CASSYSDRASSYNSPLHF; CDR3nt: TGTGCCAGCAGTTATTCGGACAGGGCGAGCTCCTATAATTCACCCCTCCACTTT
d_gene: TRBD1; abundance: medium-sized; v_gene: TRBV6-5; j_gene: TRBJ2-7; CDR3aa: CASSYSPTGGDEQYF; CDR3nt: TGTGCCAGCAGTTACTCACCGACAGGGGGGGACGAGCAGTACTTC
d_gene: -; abundance: -; v_gene: TRBV5-4; j_gene: TRBJ2-1; CDR3aa: CASSFWASHEQFF; CDR3nt: TGTGCCAGCAGCTTTTGGGCCAGCCATGAGCAGTTCTTC
d_gene: -; abundance: medium-sized; v_gene: TRBV6-1; j_gene: TRBJ1-3; CDR3aa: CASKDRGRSGNTIYF; CDR3nt: TGTGCCAGCAAAGATAGGGGGAGGTCTGGAAACACCATATATTTT
d_gene: TRBD2; abundance: -; v_gene: TRBV19; j_gene: TRBJ2-1; CDR3aa: CASRMRAGANEQFF; CDR3nt: TGTGCCAGTAGAATGAGAGCGGGAGCAAATGAGCAGTTCTTC
d_gene: TRBD2; abundance: -; v_gene: TRBV11-2; j_gene: TRBJ2-3; CDR3aa: CASSWPTNSGGATDTQYF; CDR3nt: TGTGCCAGCAGCTGGCCCACTAATAGCGGGGGGGCCACAGATACGCAGTATTTT
d_gene: -; abundance: -; v_gene: TRBV20-1; j_gene: TRBJ1-2; CDR3aa: CSARLGSLDGYTF; CDR3nt: TGCAGCGCTAGATTGGGTAGTCTTGATGGCTACACCTTC
d_gene: TRBD1; abundance: many; v_gene: TRBV7-6; j_gene: TRBJ1-1; CDR3aa: CASSPRQGMRTEAFF; CDR3nt: TGTGCCAGCAGCCCGCGACAGGGTATGAGAACTGAAGCTTTCTTT
d_gene: TRBD2; abundance: -; v_gene: TRBV4-1; j_gene: TRBJ2-7; CDR3aa: CASSPGTSGSEQYF; CDR3nt: TGCGCCAGCAGCCCCGGGACTAGCGGGAGCGAGCAGTACTTC
d_gene: -; abundance: -; v_gene: TRBV20-1; j_gene: TRBJ1-1; CDR3aa: CSARPAANTEAFF; CDR3nt: TGCAGTGCTAGGCCGGCCGCGAACACTGAAGCTTTCTTT
d_gene: -; abundance: -; v_gene: TRBV20-1; j_gene: TRBJ1-1; CDR3aa: CSARPWTANTEAFF; CDR3nt: TGCAGTGCGAGACCGTGGACAGCGAACACTGAAGCTTTCTTT
d_gene: -; abundance: many; v_gene: TRBV30; j_gene: TRBJ1-3; CDR3aa: CAWSADRSSGNTIYF; CDR3nt: TGTGCCTGGAGTGCAGACAGGTCCTCTGGAAACACCATATATTTT
d_gene: -; abundance: many; v_gene: TRBV5-6; j_gene: TRBJ2-7; CDR3aa: CASSLIYSYEQYF; CDR3nt: TGTGCCAGCAGCTTAATATATTCGTACGAGCAGTACTTC
d_gene: -; abundance: many; v_gene: TRBV29-1; j_gene: TRBJ2-1; CDR3aa: CSVEVGQGPYNEQFF; CDR3nt: TGCAGCGTTGAAGTCGGGCAGGGTCCCTACAATGAGCAGTTCTTC
d_gene: -; abundance: many; v_gene: TRBV7-9; j_gene: TRBJ1-2; CDR3aa: CASSLSPGTNGYTF; CDR3nt: TGTGCCAGCAGCTTATCGCCAGGGACTAATGGCTACACCTTC
d_gene: TRBD1; abundance: few; v_gene: TRBV6-1; j_gene: TRBJ1-6; CDR3aa: CASRGQGEESPLHF; CDR3nt: TGTGCCAGCAGGGGACAGGGTGAGGAGTCACCCCTCCACTTT
d_gene: TRBD2; abundance: many; v_gene: TRBV18; j_gene: TRBJ2-7; CDR3aa: CASTSGTALYEQYF; CDR3nt: TGTGCCAGCACTAGCGGGACAGCCCTCTACGAGCAGTACTTC
d_gene: TRBD1; abundance: many; v_gene: TRBV24-1; j_gene: TRBJ2-2; CDR3aa: CATSDPGQGRTGELFF; CDR3nt: TGTGCCACCAGTGACCCCGGACAGGGGCGGACCGGGGAGCTGTTTTTT
d_gene: -; abundance: many; v_gene: TRBV5-4; j_gene: TRBJ1-2; CDR3aa: CASTLPGASYGYTF; CDR3nt: TGTGCCAGCACACTACCAGGGGCTAGCTATGGCTACACCTTC
d_gene: -; abundance: few; v_gene: TRBV2; j_gene: TRBJ1-2; CDR3aa: CASKAGRGYTF; CDR3nt: TGTGCCAGCAAGGCAGGCCGGGGCTACACCTTC
d_gene: TRBD2; abundance: many; v_gene: TRBV12-5; j_gene: TRBJ2-5; CDR3aa: CASALSAGGPGTQYF; CDR3nt: TGTGCTAGTGCCCTCTCCGCGGGAGGGCCGGGGACCCAGTACTTC
d_gene: -; abundance: many; v_gene: TRBV11-3; j_gene: TRBJ2-5; CDR3aa: CASSPRQTRQETQYF; CDR3nt: TGTGCCAGCAGCCCGAGACAGACGAGGCAAGAGACCCAGTACTTC
d_gene: TRBD2; abundance: medium-sized; v_gene: TRBV24-1; j_gene: TRBJ2-7; CDR3aa: CATSDRRAGTYEQYF; CDR3nt: TGTGCCACCAGTGATCGACGAGCGGGAACCTACGAGCAGTACTTC
d_gene: -; abundance: many; v_gene: TRBV18; j_gene: TRBJ1-5; CDR3aa: CASSLRQADQPQHF; CDR3nt: TGTGCCAGCTCATTACGACAGGCCGATCAGCCCCAGCATTTT
d_gene: -; abundance: many; v_gene: TRBV7-3; j_gene: TRBJ1-2; CDR3aa: CASSQQGNYGYTF; CDR3nt: TGTGCCAGCAGCCAACAGGGAAACTATGGCTACACCTTC
d_gene: -; abundance: many; v_gene: TRBV5-1; j_gene: TRBJ2-5; CDR3aa: CASSLLAGDQETQYF; CDR3nt: TGCGCCAGCAGCTTGTTAGCCGGGGACCAAGAGACCCAGTACTTC
d_gene: -; abundance: many; v_gene: TRBV6-1; j_gene: TRBJ1-2; CDR3aa: CASTPLGNYGYTF; CDR3nt: TGTGCCAGCACCCCCCTAGGAAACTATGGCTACACCTTC
d_gene: TRBD1; abundance: many; v_gene: TRBV18; j_gene: TRBJ1-3; CDR3aa: CASSPTGSSGNTIYF; CDR3nt: TGTGCCAGCTCACCGACAGGGTCTTCTGGAAACACCATATATTTT
d_gene: TRBD1; abundance: many; v_gene: TRBV5-1; j_gene: TRBJ2-7; CDR3aa: CASSSTTTGAEQYF; CDR3nt: TGCGCCAGCAGCTCTACCACGACAGGGGCCGAGCAGTACTTC
d_gene: TRBD2; abundance: few; v_gene: TRBV6-4; j_gene: TRBJ2-3; CDR3aa: CASSDSAGGLYTQYF; CDR3nt: TGTGCCAGCAGTGACTCAGCGGGGGGGCTATATACGCAGTATTTT
d_gene: -; abundance: many; v_gene: TRBV20-1; j_gene: TRBJ2-2; CDR3aa: CSAKGNTGELFF; CDR3nt: TGCAGTGCTAAGGGGAACACCGGGGAGCTGTTTTTT
d_gene: -; abundance: -; v_gene: TRBV29-1; j_gene: TRBJ1-1; CDR3aa: CSVRWGGTEAFF; CDR3nt: TGCAGCGTTCGGTGGGGTGGGACTGAAGCTTTCTTT
d_gene: -; abundance: -; v_gene: TRBV11-2; j_gene: TRBJ1-2; CDR3aa: CASSPNRAGVIGYTF; CDR3nt: TGTGCCAGCAGCCCAAATAGGGCAGGGGTCATTGGCTACACCTTC
d_gene: -; abundance: -; v_gene: TRBV9; j_gene: TRBJ1-1; CDR3aa: CASSVGGTANTEAFF; CDR3nt: TGTGCCAGTAGTGTAGGGGGGACGGCGAACACTGAAGCTTTCTTT
d_gene: -; abundance: many; v_gene: TRBV29-1; j_gene: TRBJ2-7; CDR3aa: CSVEGQGAYEQYF; CDR3nt: TGCAGCGTCGAGGGTCAGGGAGCCTACGAGCAGTACTTC
d_gene: -; abundance: many; v_gene: TRBV3-1; j_gene: TRBJ1-3; CDR3aa: CASSQVPALYGNTIYF; CDR3nt: TGTGCCAGCAGCCAAGTCCCTGCTCTCTATGGAAACACCATATATTTT